The 30 T cell receptor beta chains presented below share a single source sample, sequenced in a study of beta chain features in type 1 diabetes. The authors reverse transcribed all of the isolated RNA, so sequencing captured expressed TCRB transcripts. Assay used: immunoSEQ multiplex PCR; TCRdb lists only in-frame clones, some missing. The sample shows over 300,000 clones, 8% of them seen only once. Sequencing was carried out using central memory CD4+ T cells from blood. The receptors stem from a woman between 18 and 29 years old in good health.

The V gene is TRBV21-1, the J gene TRBJ2-1; the table's D call, TRBD1, has no DNA check behind it. TRBV21-1 is a pseudogene locus. There are 14 residues in the CDR3. The DNA of the CDR3 is TGTGCCAGCAGCCTATTCAAGCCGAGGGGGGAGCAGTTCTTC. As protein: CASSLFKPRGEQFF.

V and J are TRBV20-1 and TRBJ2-7; D is possibly TRBD2 (6 bases). The CDR3 is 11 amino acids. Trimming stripped 7 bases from V and 4 bases from J, with 11 bases between. The germline V gene encodes CDR1 DFQATT and CDR2 SNEGSKA (reference sequence). The CDR3 loop is CSVRERYEQYF. In DNA, the CDR3 is TGCAGTGTACGGGAGCGTTACGAGCAGTACTTC.

A note on this clone: Germline is not matched at one junction end, which may reflect a read error. This specimen includes other DNA sequences encoding the same CDR3. The chain uses TRBV15 and TRBJ2-5; D tentatively reads TRBD1 or TRBD2 (6 bases each). Germline assignment: CDR1 LNHNV and CDR2 YYDKDF (reference sequence). The CDR3 is made up of 13 amino acids. This CDR3 is CATRRGGRETQYF. Here the CDR3 DNA reads TGTGCCACCAGGAGAGGGGGGCGGGAGACCCAGTACTTC.

This clone was observed a few times. Here the CDR3 DNA reads TGTGCCAGCAGCCGGGACTTTAACACCGGGGAGCTGTTTTTT. Protein: CASSRDFNTGELFF. The J gene is TRBJ2-2, the V gene TRBV6-5; D is perhaps TRBD2 (6 bases). The CDR3 runs to 14 residues. Germline V gives CDR1 MNHEY, CDR2 SVGAGI. Trimming removed 6 bases from V and 2 bases from J, with 10 bases in between.

The chain couples TRBV4-3 to TRBJ1-2; tentative D call: TRBD1 (5 bases). This CDR3 spans 13 amino acids. With 0 bases removed from V and 8 bases from J, the gap between germline ends came to 10 bases. Germline V gives CDR1 LGHNA, CDR2 YSLEER. The CDR3 spells CASSQEVRDGYTF. As DNA, the CDR3 is TGCGCCAGCAGCCAAGAGGTCAGGGACGGCTACACCTTC.

This clone was detected a few times. The V gene is TRBV19, the J gene TRBJ2-4, with D tentatively TRBD2 (5 bases). The CDR3 covers 13 residues. The germline CDR1 and CDR2 sequences are LNHDA and SQIVND (reference sequence). Trimming left V 3 bases short and J 9 bases short, with 12 bases between. The DNA of the CDR3 is TGTGCCAGTAGTATCGGGGAAGTCGGCATTCAGTACTTC. Translated: CASSIGEVGIQYF.

This clone was seen at least ten times. The V call is TRBV7-8, the J call TRBJ2-7, with TRBD1 matching 9 bases. Unmatched junction bases numbered 14, after V lost 5 bases and J lost 6 bases. Germline values: CDR1 SGHVS, CDR2 FQNEAQ. The CDR3 totals 16 residues. CDR3 nucleotides: TGTGCCAGCAGCGCTCGACAGGGGGTAGTGGGTGGCGAGCAGTACTTC. Translated: CASSARQGVVGGEQYF.

CDR3 coding DNA: TGTGCCAGCAGCGCCTTCTCTTCCTACAATGAGCAGTTCTTC. Translated, it gives CASSAFSSYNEQFF. The chain recombines TRBV9 with TRBJ2-1, with D unclear. Trimming shortened V by 3 bases and J by 1 base, and 8 bases separated the two germline ends. CDR3 length: 14 amino acids. The V gene's germline CDR1 is SGDLS and CDR2 YYNGEE.

V is TRBV6-5 and J is TRBJ1-1; D not certain. Germline V gene sequence: CDR1 MNHEY, CDR2 SVGAGI. The ends were cut back, 4 bases at V and 1 base at J, with 10 bases in the middle. The CDR3 is 14 amino acids. The CDR3 reads CASSLFNQNTEAFF. CDR3 DNA sequence: TGTGCCAGCAGTTTATTTAACCAGAACACTGAAGCTTTCTTT.

The chain recombines TRBV6-5 with TRBJ2-3; 7 bases line up with TRBD1. The CDR3 is 14 amino acids. The ends lost 4 bases at V and 2 bases at J; junction bases unmatched: 3. The V gene's germline CDR1 is MNHEY and CDR2 SVGAGI. The CDR3, as DNA: TGTGCCAGCAGTTCGGACAGGCTCACAGATACGCAGTATTTT. As protein: CASSSDRLTDTQYF.

This clone was found a few times. The chain couples TRBV27 to TRBJ2-5, with 7 positions matching TRBD2. This CDR3 is built from 15 residues. V lost 4 bases to trimming and J lost 6 bases; unmatched junction nucleotides: 11. Germline assignment: CDR1 MNHEY and CDR2 SMNVEV (reference sequence). CDR3 in amino acids: CASSSSSGGRKTQYF. The DNA for the CDR3 is TGTGCCAGCAGTTCGTCTAGCGGAGGTAGGAAGACCCAGTACTTC.

This chain uses TRBV18 with TRBJ2-1, with TRBD1 as a possible D gene (5 bases). The germline V and J ends were trimmed by 2 bases and 5 bases, with 10 bases remaining between them. Germline V CDR1 and CDR2: KGHSH, LQKENI. CDR3 length: 14 amino acids. This CDR3 is CASSPFGQNNEQFF. DNA for the CDR3: TGTGCCAGCTCACCATTTGGACAAAACAATGAGCAGTTCTTC.

This clone came up a few times. V and J are TRBV19 and TRBJ1-5; D remains unclear. Germline lookup yields CDR1 LNHDA and CDR2 SQIVND (reference sequence). V lost 6 bases to trimming and J lost 0 bases, with 12 bases between them. The CDR3 spans 15 residues. CDR3 sequence reads: CASSRGPNSNQPQHF. DNA of the CDR3: TGTGCCAGTAGCCGTGGACCGAATAGCAATCAGCCCCAGCATTTT.

This clone was recorded a few times. This sequence joins TRBV5-1 and TRBJ2-7; 8 bases are a match to TRBD2. J was trimmed by 7 bases and V by 0 bases; bases with no gene match: 9. CDR3 length: 15 residues. The germline V gene encodes CDR1 SGHRS and CDR2 YFSETQ. The CDR3 DNA follows: TGCGCCAGCAGCTTGGCTACCGGACTAGCTCGAGAGCAGTACTTC. This encodes CASSLATGLAREQYF.

This chain uses TRBV2 with TRBJ2-3; TRBD1 might be the D (6 bases). The CDR3 spans 15 residues. Per germline, CDR1 SNHLY and CDR2 FYNNEI. Trimming stripped 6 bases from V and 1 base from J, with 14 bases between. Written as DNA, the CDR3 is TGTGCCAGCAGACCTCAGGGGTTGGGCACAGATACGCAGTATTTT. This sequence encodes CASRPQGLGTDTQYF.

The chain combines TRBV6-6 with TRBJ1-1; D uncertain. This CDR3 contains 16 residues. Trimming removed 6 bases from V and 4 bases from J, with 21 bases in between. The V gene's germline CDR1 is MNHNY and CDR2 SVGAGI (reference sequence). CDR3: CASSSRITGRPTEAFF. The DNA for the CDR3 is TGTGCCAGCAGCAGTAGGATTACCGGACGGCCCACTGAAGCTTTCTTT.

The chain couples TRBV29-1 to TRBJ2-1, with TRBD2 matching 7 bases. Germline V gives CDR1 SQVTM, CDR2 ANQGSEA. The V segment lost 0 bases and the J segment 4 bases; nucleotides outside the gene matches: 3. The CDR3 length is 14 residues. This chain's CDR3 is CSVEDLSGYNEQFF. In DNA, the CDR3 is TGCAGCGTTGAAGATCTTAGCGGGTACAATGAGCAGTTCTTC.

The table lists this clone with many counts. V and J are TRBV5-4 and TRBJ1-1; maybe TRBD1 (5 bases). Germline V CDR1 and CDR2: SGHNT, YYREEE (reference sequence). Trimming shortened V by 1 base and J by 3 bases, and 10 bases separated the two germline ends. This CDR3 comprises 14 residues. The CDR3 region is CASSLPGGYTEAFF. The CDR3 DNA follows: TGTGCCAGCAGCTTGCCCGGGGGGTACACTGAAGCTTTCTTT.

This chain uses TRBV5-5 with TRBJ2-2; D unclear. Germline V gives CDR1 SGHKS, CDR2 YYEKEE (reference sequence). This CDR3 comprises 15 residues. Trimming took 2 bases from V and 6 from J, leaving 14 bases between them. The CDR3 reads CASSFKGILAGELFF. CDR3 DNA sequence: TGTGCCAGCAGCTTTAAAGGGATCCTGGCCGGGGAGCTGTTTTTT.

This chain connects TRBV5-1 to TRBJ2-1, with D uncertain. Trimming removed 7 bases at V and 15 bases at J, with 20 bases between. The CDR3 is made up of 12 amino acids. Germline V gene sequence: CDR1 SGHRS, CDR2 YFSETQ. The CDR3 DNA follows: TGCGCCAGCGGAGATACCTGGGGTGATCCGTTCTTC. Translation: CASGDTWGDPFF.

This clone was picked up a small number of times. The V and J genes are TRBV29-1 and TRBJ1-2; 9 bases are shared with TRBD1. Germline V CDR1 and CDR2: SQVTM, ANQGSEA. CDR3 length: 15 residues. V shed 6 bases, J shed 1 base, and the junction held 9 bases outside the gene matches. CDR3 coding DNA: TGCAGCGTCGCCTCCCCGGGACAGGGTAACTATGGCTACACCTTC. Its protein is CSVASPGQGNYGYTF.

This clone turned up a few times. This chain connects TRBV14 to TRBJ2-2; 7 bases agree with TRBD1. Looked up from germline, CDR1 is SGHDN and CDR2 is FVKESK. This CDR3 has 16 residues. V trimming: 1 base; J trimming: 4 bases; junction bases outside the gene matches: 6. The DNA for the CDR3 is TGTGCCAGCAGCCAAGGTTTCAGGGGGAGCACCGGGGAGCTGTTTTTT. This translates into CASSQGFRGSTGELFF. Complete variable domain (other parts from reference TRBV14 and TRBJ2-2): EAGVTQFPSHSVIEKGQTVTLRCDPISGHDNLYWYRRVMGKEIKFLLHFVKESKQDESGMPNNRFLAERTGGTYSTLKVQPAELEDSGVYFCASSQGFRGSTGELFFGEGSRLTVL.

The rearrangement uses TRBV5-4 and TRBJ1-2; D might be TRBD1 (6 bases). V was cut by 4 bases and J by 5 bases, with 9 bases left in between. Per the germline V gene, CDR1 is SGHNT and CDR2 is YYREEE (reference sequence). The CDR3 has 12 amino acids. CDR3 bases: TGTGCCAGCAGCACACAGGGATATGGCTACACCTTC. Amino acids: CASSTQGYGYTF.

This clone has just a few counts. The J gene is TRBJ2-2, the V gene TRBV25-1; possibly TRBD1 for D (7 bases). CDR3 length: 14 amino acids. Germline assignment: CDR1 MGHDK and CDR2 SYGVNS. Trimming removed 3 bases at V and 7 bases at J, with 12 bases between. The CDR3 here is CASSDPGGIGELFF. In nucleotides, the CDR3 is TGTGCCAGCAGTGACCCAGGGGGGATCGGGGAGCTGTTTTTT.

The gene calls are TRBV15 and TRBJ2-5, with 14 bases matching TRBD2. Trimming removed 4 bases from V and 5 bases from J; junction bases left unmatched: 6. Germline CDR1 LNHNV, CDR2 YYDKDF (reference sequence). The CDR3 loop spans 16 amino acids. The CDR3 nucleotides are TGTGCCACCAGCATCGGGACTAGCGGGAGTGGGGAGACCCAGTACTTC. Amino acids: CATSIGTSGSGETQYF.

The chain has TRBV6-6 and TRBJ2-3; no definite D call. CDR1 is MNHNY and CDR2 is SVGAGI in the germline V gene (reference sequence). Trimming removed 3 bases from V and 1 base from J, with 11 bases in between. This CDR3 region has 15 residues. In DNA form, the CDR3 reads TGTGCCAGCAGTTATGGCGTGGGCGGCACAGATACGCAGTATTTT. Its translation: CASSYGVGGTDTQYF.

This clone was counted between two and nine times. This chain connects TRBV5-4 to TRBJ2-7, with D possibly being TRBD2 (6 bases). Trimming shortened V by 4 bases and J by 0 bases, and 11 bases separated the two germline ends. CDR1 is SGHNT and CDR2 is YYREEE in the germline V gene (reference sequence). CDR3 length: 14 residues. CDR3 in amino acids: CASSPGLTSYEQYF. For the CDR3, the DNA is TGTGCCAGCAGCCCGGGACTTACCTCCTACGAGCAGTACTTC.

The J gene is TRBJ2-7, the V gene TRBV7-3; 9 bases are a match to TRBD2. The J segment lost 2 bases and the V segment lost 1 base, leaving 3 bases of the junction unmatched. The CDR3 sequence is 15 residues long. Germline V CDR1 and CDR2: SGHTA, FQGTGA. CDR3 in DNA: TGTGCCAGCAGCTTAAACGCGGGAGGGCCCTACGAGCAGTACTTC. Its protein product is CASSLNAGGPYEQYF. The variable domain in full, completed from reference TRBV7-3 and TRBJ2-7, reads GAGVSQTPSNKVTEKGKYVELRCDPISGHTALYWYRQSLGQGPEFLIYFQGTGAADDSGLPNDRFFAVRPEGSVSTLKIQRTERGDSAVYLCASSLNAGGPYEQYFGPGTRLTVT.

This clone was detected only a few times. This chain uses TRBV28 with TRBJ2-3; 7 bases agree with TRBD2. The germline gives CDR1 MDHEN, CDR2 SYDVKM. The CDR3 loop spans 11 amino acids. J was trimmed by 10 bases and V by 10 bases; bases with no gene match: 8. CDR3 bases: TGTGCCAACGGGGTCCGGGAGGCGCAGTATTTT. Residues: CANGVREAQYF.

The chain links TRBV6-1 to TRBJ1-2; TRBD1 aligns across 7 bases. V lost 7 bases and J lost 5; bases outside the gene matches: 7. This CDR3 comprises 13 residues. Per germline, CDR1 MNHNS and CDR2 SASEGT. The CDR3 reads CASTIQGRYGYTF. CDR3 nucleotides: TGTGCCAGCACCATACAGGGGAGGTATGGCTACACCTTC.